This TCR beta chain was retrieved from a study of tumor-infiltrating lymphocytes in primary liver carcinoma. A word on this clonotype: Germline and junction disagree at one end, which may indicate a read error.

Using a constant-region primer together with ProtoScript II reverse transcriptase, TCR beta cDNA was made from 500 to 650 ng of total RNA. Modified slightly, ARM-PCR produced TCR beta libraries over three nested multiplex PCR rounds. The opening two PCR rounds, approximately 10 cycles each, paired TRBV1-TRBV30 forward primers with a C-beta reverse primer. TCRdb processed the multiplex PCR reads anew with MiXCR; each CDR3 protein has one entry. The table lists 330,000 or so distinct CDR3 sequences, about 65% of them singletons. The CDR3 is made up of 15 amino acids. CDR1 SGHVS and CDR2 FQNEAQ come from the germline V gene. Researchers drew blood RNA from unsorted whole blood and extracted germline DNA as well.

The V and J genes are TRBV7-8 and TRBJ2-2, with TRBD2 matching 7 bases. The TCR sequence derives from a man in his forties or fifties with primary liver carcinoma and hepatitis B virus infection. The sequenced sample was peripheral blood. Here the CDR3 reads CASRQPASGTGELLF. CDR3 nucleotide sequence: TGTGCCAGCCGCCAACCCGCTAGCGGCACCGGGGAGCTGCTTTTC.